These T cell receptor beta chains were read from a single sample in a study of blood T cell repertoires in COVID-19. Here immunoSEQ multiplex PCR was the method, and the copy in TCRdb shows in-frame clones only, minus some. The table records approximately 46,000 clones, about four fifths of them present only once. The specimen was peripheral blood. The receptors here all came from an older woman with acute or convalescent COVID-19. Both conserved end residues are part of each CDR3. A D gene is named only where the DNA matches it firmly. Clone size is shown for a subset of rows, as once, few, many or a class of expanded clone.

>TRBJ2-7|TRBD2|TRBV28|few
TGTGCCAGCAAGTCTAGCGGGAGAGTCGTGTACGAGCAGTACTTC
CASKSSGRVVYEQYF
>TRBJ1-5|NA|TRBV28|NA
TGTGCCAGCAGTTTCGGGCGGAGGATCCAGCCCCAGCATTTT
CASSFGRRIQPQHF
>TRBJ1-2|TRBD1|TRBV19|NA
TGTGCCAGTAGTATGCCGGGACAGGGGGTCTATGGCTACACCTTC
CASSMPGQGVYGYTF
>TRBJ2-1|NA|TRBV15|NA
TGTGCCACCAGCAGAGACCTTTTAGCCTACAATGAGCAGTTCTTC
CATSRDLLAYNEQFF
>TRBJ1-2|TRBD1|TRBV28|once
TGTGCCAGCAGCCTAGACGGGACAGCCAGCAACTATGGCTACACCTTC
CASSLDGTASNYGYTF
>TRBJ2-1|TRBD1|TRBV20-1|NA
TGCAGTCAGGGGGCCTACAATGAGCAGTTCTTC
CSQGAYNEQFF
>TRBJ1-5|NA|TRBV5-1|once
TGCGCCAGCAGCTTAGAGAGGTTTCAGCCCCAGCATTTT
CASSLERFQPQHF
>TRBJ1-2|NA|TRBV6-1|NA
TGTGCCAGCAGTGAATCGGGGGATTCCTATGGCTACACCTTC
CASSESGDSYGYTF
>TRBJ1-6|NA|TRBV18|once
TGTGCCAGCCAGGACAGCCGTTCCAGTTCACCCCTCCACTTT
CASQDSRSSSPLHF
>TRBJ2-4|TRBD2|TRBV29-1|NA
TGCAGCGCCCGACTAGCTGCCAAAAACATTCAGTACTTC
CSARLAAKNIQYF
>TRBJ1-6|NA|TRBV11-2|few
TGTGCCAGCAGCTTTATGGACAGTCCAAATTCACCCCTCCACTTT
CASSFMDSPNSPLHF